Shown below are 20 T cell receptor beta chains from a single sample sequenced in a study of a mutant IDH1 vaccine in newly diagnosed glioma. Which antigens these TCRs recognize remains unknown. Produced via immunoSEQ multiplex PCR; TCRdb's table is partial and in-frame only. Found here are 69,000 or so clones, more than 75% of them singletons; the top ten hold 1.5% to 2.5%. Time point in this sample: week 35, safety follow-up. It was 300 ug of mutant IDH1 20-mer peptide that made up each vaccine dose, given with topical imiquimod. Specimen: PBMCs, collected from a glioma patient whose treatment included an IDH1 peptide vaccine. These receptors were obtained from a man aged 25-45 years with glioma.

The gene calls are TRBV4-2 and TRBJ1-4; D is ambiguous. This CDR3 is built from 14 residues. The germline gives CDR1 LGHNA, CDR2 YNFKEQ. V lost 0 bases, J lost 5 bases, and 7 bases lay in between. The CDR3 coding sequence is TGTGCCAGCAGCCAAGATCTAGTGAATGAAAAACTGTTTTTT. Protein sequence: CASSQDLVNEKLFF.

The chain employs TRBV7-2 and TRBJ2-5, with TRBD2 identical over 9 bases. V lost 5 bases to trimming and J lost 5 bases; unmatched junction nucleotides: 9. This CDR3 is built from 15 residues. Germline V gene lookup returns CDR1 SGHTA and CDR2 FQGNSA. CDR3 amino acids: CASSVQRGAGETQYF. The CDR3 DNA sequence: TGTGCCAGCAGCGTTCAGCGGGGGGCGGGGGAGACCCAGTACTTC.

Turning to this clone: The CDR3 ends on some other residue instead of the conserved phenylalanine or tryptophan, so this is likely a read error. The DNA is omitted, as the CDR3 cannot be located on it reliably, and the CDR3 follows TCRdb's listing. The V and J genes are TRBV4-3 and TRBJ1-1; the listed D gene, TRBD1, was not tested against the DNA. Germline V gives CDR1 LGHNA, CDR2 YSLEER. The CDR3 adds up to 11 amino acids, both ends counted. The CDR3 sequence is CASSQRQRMIL.

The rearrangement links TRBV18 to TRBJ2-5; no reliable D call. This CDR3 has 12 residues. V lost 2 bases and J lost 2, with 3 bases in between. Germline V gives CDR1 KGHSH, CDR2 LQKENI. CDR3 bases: TGTGCCAGCTCACCAGAGCAAGAGACCCAGTACTTC. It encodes CASSPEQETQYF.

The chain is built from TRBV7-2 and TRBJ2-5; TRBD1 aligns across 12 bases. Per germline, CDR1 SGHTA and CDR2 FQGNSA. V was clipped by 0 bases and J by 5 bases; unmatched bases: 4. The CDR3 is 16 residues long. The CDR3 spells CASSLAGTGGQETQYF. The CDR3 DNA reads TGTGCCAGCAGCTTAGCGGGGACAGGGGGCCAGGAGACCCAGTACTTC.

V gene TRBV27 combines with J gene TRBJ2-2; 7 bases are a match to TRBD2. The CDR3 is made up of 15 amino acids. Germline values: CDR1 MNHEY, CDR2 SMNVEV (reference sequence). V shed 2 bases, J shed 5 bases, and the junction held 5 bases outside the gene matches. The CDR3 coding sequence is TGTGCCAGCAGTTTAGAATGGGGGGGTACCGGGGAGCTGTTTTTT. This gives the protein CASSLEWGGTGELFF.

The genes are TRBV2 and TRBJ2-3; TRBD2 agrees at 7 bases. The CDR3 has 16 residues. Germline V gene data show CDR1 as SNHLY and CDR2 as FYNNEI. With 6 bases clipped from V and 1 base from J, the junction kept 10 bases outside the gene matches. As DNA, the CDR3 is TGTGCCAGCAGCCTATATGGGGGGGTCGGCACAGATACGCAGTATTTT. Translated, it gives CASSLYGGVGTDTQYF.

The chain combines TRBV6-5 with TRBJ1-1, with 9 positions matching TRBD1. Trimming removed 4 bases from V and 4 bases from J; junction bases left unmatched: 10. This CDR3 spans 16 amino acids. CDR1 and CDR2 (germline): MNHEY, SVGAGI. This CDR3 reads CASSSYTGTGRTEAFF. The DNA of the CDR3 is TGTGCCAGCAGTTCATACACCGGGACAGGGCGCACTGAAGCTTTCTTT.

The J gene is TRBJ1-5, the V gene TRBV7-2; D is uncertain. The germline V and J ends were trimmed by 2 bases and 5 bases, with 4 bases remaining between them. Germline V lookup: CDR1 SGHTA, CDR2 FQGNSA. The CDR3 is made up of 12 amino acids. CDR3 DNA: TGTGCCAGCAGCTTATCACATCAGCCCCAGCATTTT. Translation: CASSLSHQPQHF.

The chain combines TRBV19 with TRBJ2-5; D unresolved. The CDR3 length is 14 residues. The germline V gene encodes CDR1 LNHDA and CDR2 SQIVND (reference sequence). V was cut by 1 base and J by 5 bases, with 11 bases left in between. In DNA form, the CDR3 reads TGTGCCAGTAGTATAGGACCCGGTGGGGAGACCCAGTACTTC. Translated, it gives CASSIGPGGETQYF. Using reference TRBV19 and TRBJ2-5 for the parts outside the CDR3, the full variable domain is DGGITQSPKYLFRKEGQNVTLSCEQNLNHDAMYWYRQDPGQGLRLIYYSQIVNDFQKGDIAEGYSVSREKKESFPLTVTSAQKNPTAFYLCASSIGPGGETQYFGPGTRLLVL.

In nucleotides, the CDR3 is TGTGCCATCAGTGAGTCGGGGGACCCTGGTGAGCAGTTCTTC. It encodes CAISESGDPGEQFF. The rearrangement uses TRBV10-3 and TRBJ2-1; D tentatively fits TRBD1 or TRBD2 (5 bases each). This CDR3 comprises 14 residues. Trimming took 0 bases from V and 9 from J, leaving 12 bases between them. From germline, CDR1 is ENHRY and CDR2 SYGVKD.

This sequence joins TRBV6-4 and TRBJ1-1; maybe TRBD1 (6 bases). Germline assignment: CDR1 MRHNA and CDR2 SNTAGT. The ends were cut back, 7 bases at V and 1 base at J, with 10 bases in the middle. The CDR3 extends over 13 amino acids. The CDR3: CASKGHPNTEAFF. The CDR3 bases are TGTGCCAGCAAGGGACACCCGAACACTGAAGCTTTCTTT.

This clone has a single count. The CDR3 loop is CASRPTGLNTEAFF. CDR3 nucleotide sequence: TGTGCCAGCAGGCCGACAGGTTTGAACACTGAAGCTTTCTTT. The gene calls are TRBV6-5 and TRBJ1-1, with D maybe TRBD1 (6 bases). Germline CDR1 is MNHEY and CDR2 is SVGAGI. This CDR3 region has 14 residues. Trimming left V 6 bases short and J 0 bases short, with 11 bases between.

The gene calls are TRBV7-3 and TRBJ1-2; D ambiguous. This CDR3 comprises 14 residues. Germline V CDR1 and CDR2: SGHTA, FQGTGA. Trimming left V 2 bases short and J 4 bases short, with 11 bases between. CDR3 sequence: CASSLERESYGYTF. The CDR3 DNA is TGTGCCAGCAGCTTAGAAAGGGAGAGCTATGGCTACACCTTC.

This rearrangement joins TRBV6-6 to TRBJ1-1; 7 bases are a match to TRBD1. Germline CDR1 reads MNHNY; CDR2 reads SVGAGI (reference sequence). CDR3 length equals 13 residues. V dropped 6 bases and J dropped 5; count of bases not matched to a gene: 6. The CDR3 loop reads CASRYTGVTEAFF. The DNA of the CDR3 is TGTGCCAGCAGGTACACAGGGGTGACTGAAGCTTTCTTT.

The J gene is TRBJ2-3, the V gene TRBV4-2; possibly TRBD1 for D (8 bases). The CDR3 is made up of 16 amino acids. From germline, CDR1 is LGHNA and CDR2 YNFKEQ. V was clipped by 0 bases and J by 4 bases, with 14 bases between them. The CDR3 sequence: CASSQEQGGGADTQYF. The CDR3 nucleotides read TGTGCCAGCAGCCAAGAACAGGGGGGGGGCGCAGATACGCAGTATTTT.

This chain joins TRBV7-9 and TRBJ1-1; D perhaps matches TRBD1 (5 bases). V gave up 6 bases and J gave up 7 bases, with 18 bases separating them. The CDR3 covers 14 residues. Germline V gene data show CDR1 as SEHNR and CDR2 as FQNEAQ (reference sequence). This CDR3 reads CASREEQATNEAFF. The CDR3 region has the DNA TGTGCCAGCAGGGAGGAACAGGCTACCAATGAAGCTTTCTTT.

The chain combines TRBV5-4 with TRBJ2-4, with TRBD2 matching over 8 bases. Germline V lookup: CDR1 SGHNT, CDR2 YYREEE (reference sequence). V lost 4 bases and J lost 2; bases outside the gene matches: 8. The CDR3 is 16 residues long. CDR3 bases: TGTGCCAGCAGCGATAACGCGGGGGGAACCAAAAACATTCAGTACTTC. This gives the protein CASSDNAGGTKNIQYF.

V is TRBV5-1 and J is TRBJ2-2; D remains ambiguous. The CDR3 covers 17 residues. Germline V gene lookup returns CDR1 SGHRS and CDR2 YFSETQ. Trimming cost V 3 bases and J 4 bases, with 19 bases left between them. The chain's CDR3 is CASSSETGRPSTGELFF. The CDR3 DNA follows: TGCGCCAGCAGCTCCGAAACCGGGCGACCTTCCACCGGGGAGCTGTTTTTT.

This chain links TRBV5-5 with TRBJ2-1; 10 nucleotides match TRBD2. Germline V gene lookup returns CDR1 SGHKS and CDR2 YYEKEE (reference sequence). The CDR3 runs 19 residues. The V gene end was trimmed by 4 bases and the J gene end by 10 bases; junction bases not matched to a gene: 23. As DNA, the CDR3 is TGTGCCAGCAGCGAGATACCGTCAATAGCGGGAGGCAATGCTTTCGAGCAGTTCTTC. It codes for CASSEIPSIAGGNAFEQFF.